A selection of T cell receptor beta chains follows, all from one sample in a study of T cell responses to AZD1222 COVID-19 vaccine. The data were produced by immunoSEQ multiplex PCR, yet TCRdb's version contains in-frame clones alone and is incomplete. The data hold approximately 160,000 clones, with around 94% observed a single time. Sequenced here: peripheral blood, sampled on day 0 of AZD1222 vaccination. All receptors come from an adult in good health. Both conserved end residues are part of each CDR3. Size values are once, few and many counts, or a class for expanded clones, and some rows have none.

v_gene	j_gene	abundance	CDR3aa
TRBV4-1	TRBJ1-3	-	CASSPGPPDSGNTIYF
TRBV12-2	TRBJ2-5	-	CASRLAALPRQETQYF
TRBV9	TRBJ2-7	-	CASSPLAGGISEQYF
TRBV29-1	TRBJ2-1	-	CSVGDGFSYNEQFF
TRBV7-9	TRBJ1-2	-	CASSLLISHGYTF
TRBV18	TRBJ2-7	-	CASSPPSRITYEQYF
TRBV5-5	TRBJ1-1	-	CASSLVATAAEAFF
TRBV4-2	TRBJ2-7	-	CASSHASGTDIYEQYF
TRBV6-2/TRBV6-3	TRBJ2-7	once	CASSPDRASYEQYF
TRBV30	TRBJ1-4	-	CAWSPDGRANEKLFF
TRBV9	TRBJ2-1	-	CASSVAGTPYNEQFF
TRBV23-1	TRBJ1-3	-	CASSPVSKNSGNTIYF
TRBV12-3/TRBV12-4	TRBJ2-1	-	CASSEGLTNEQFF
TRBV29-1	TRBJ1-1	-	CSVEVAGAVAEAFF
TRBV3-1/TRBV3-2	TRBJ1-6	-	CASSLYLHNSPLHF
TRBV11-3	TRBJ1-6	-	CASSTRQGIGSPLHF
TRBV28	TRBJ1-2	once	CASRTTGDRNYGYTF
TRBV5-1	TRBJ1-1	-	CASSLGLNTEAFF
TRBV4-1	TRBJ1-5	-	CASSQVLNGGQPQHF
TRBV28	TRBJ2-7	-	CASSSRPYEQYF
TRBV15	TRBJ1-1	-	CATSRNSGAGYPEAFF
TRBV7-9	TRBJ2-3	-	CASSLAGGMDTQYF
TRBV15	TRBJ2-5	-	CATSRETWGRQETQYF
TRBV25-1	TRBJ1-6	few	CASSGRDRYLNSPLHF
TRBV28	TRBJ1-2	once	CASSSYQGAAGYTF
TRBV9	TRBJ1-1	-	CASSVVSHGGTEAFF
TRBV30	TRBJ1-1	-	CAWSVLRQAFF
TRBV18	TRBJ2-2	once	CASSPPSGGHTGELFF
TRBV19	TRBJ1-2	once	CASSRQGRDGYTF
TRBV6-5	TRBJ1-1	-	CASSSPLTRAFF
TRBV10-2	TRBJ2-7	-	CASTRDSGTTYEQYF
TRBV5-1	TRBJ1-4	-	CASSLDRPTNEKLFF
TRBV5-1	TRBJ2-5	-	CASSLGQGAGETQYF
TRBV7-2	TRBJ1-2	-	CASNKEGTGGVYGYTF
TRBV9	TRBJ1-4	-	CASSVASTNEKLFF
TRBV4-1	TRBJ2-2	-	CASSQDLFRGLTTGELFF
TRBV7-8	TRBJ2-3	-	CASSFSGRGRGTDTQYF
TRBV5-1	TRBJ2-2	-	CASSPRGGVTGELFF
TRBV6-1	TRBJ1-1	-	CASSEQGYEHTEAFF
TRBV7-8	TRBJ1-1	-	CASRSSTGGANTEAFF
TRBV28	TRBJ1-2	-	CASTLVGSYGYTF
TRBV4-2	TRBJ1-6	-	CASSQAGAISYNSPLHF
TRBV5-1	TRBJ2-1	-	CASSSSPGRSYNEQFF
TRBV9	TRBJ2-2	-	CASSVSGANTGELFF
TRBV9	TRBJ2-7	-	CASSVEDNPYEQYF
TRBV19	TRBJ2-1	-	CASSIGLNSYNEQFF
TRBV7-2	TRBJ2-7	-	CASSRGGAYEQYF
TRBV2	TRBJ2-3	few	CASSNPGAQYF
TRBV6-6	TRBJ1-5	once	CASSDRQPQHF
TRBV5-1	TRBJ2-1	-	CASSLTGTGDNEQFF
TRBV30	TRBJ1-6	-	CAWRAVQLSNSPLHF
TRBV4-1	TRBJ1-6	-	CASSQLDRTNSPLHF
TRBV9	TRBJ1-1	-	CASSAVGDWNTEAFF
TRBV7-9	TRBJ2-1	-	CASSPSPGLAVYQQFF
TRBV12-3/TRBV12-4	TRBJ2-1	few	CASSQGLINEQFF